The source of this T cell receptor beta chain is a study of OX40 agonist ivuxolimab in advanced cancers. Overall study context: The study treated patients with ivuxolimab, an agonistic anti-OX40 (CD134) antibody. At doses from 0.01 to 10 mg/kg, patients were given intravenous ivuxolimab every 2 weeks. Participants, about 83% male, averaged approximately 60 years of age, ranging from roughly 23 to 90. General study points: CD4+ and CD8+ blood T cells expanded clonally by week 6 at 0.1 to 3.0 mg/kg.

Germline loops: CDR1 SGHTA, CDR2 FQGNSA. V was shortened by 1 base and J by 4 bases, with 7 bases between the two germline ends. This CDR3 comprises 13 residues. Sequenced by immunoSEQ multiplex PCR; TCRdb stores in-frame clones only, minus some. The sample lists more than 70,000 clones, around 91% occurring once. With respect to this clone: Its antigen is as yet unknown.

The receptor's source is an adult with an advanced solid tumor such as melanoma, head and neck, liver or kidney cancer. The sample here was CD4+ or CD8+ T cells sorted from blood, taken in a trial of the OX40 agonist ivuxolimab. The chain uses TRBV7-2 and TRBJ1-2; the D gene is possibly TRBD1 (5 bases). CDR3 protein: CASSLGGPYGYTF. DNA for the CDR3: TGTGCCAGCAGCTTAGGGGGACCCTATGGCTACACCTTC.